The rows below give T cell receptor beta chains drawn from one sample of a study of CD8 T cells in Susac syndrome. TCRdb recomputed calls from the immunoSEQ multiplex PCR reads with MiXCR, one row per CDR3 protein. The sample yields 100,000 to 110,000 distinct CDR3 sequences, 95% seen once. The sample consisted of CD8+ T cells from PBMCs. The receptors shown here come from a human donor with Susac syndrome. The CDR3 runs from the conserved cysteine through the conserved F or W. The D gene is left open where the match is weak. Clone size is given for some rows only: seen once, a few or many times, or a class if the clone is expanded.

len	v_gene	abundance	j_gene	d_gene	CDR3nt	CDR3aa
16	TRBV5-4	.	TRBJ1-1	TRBD1	TGTGCCAGCAGACCTGGACAGGGGGGTAAAGGTACTGAAGCTTTCTTT	CASRPGQGGKGTEAFF
17	TRBV11-2	.	TRBJ2-1	TRBD2	TGTGCCAGCAGCTTAGGGTTCGGGGGGACTAGATACAATGAGCAGTTCTTC	CASSLGFGGTRYNEQFF
15	TRBV6-6	.	TRBJ2-1	.	TGTGCCAGCAGTTACGGTGTAGCGGTCCAGTCTGAGCAGTTCTTC	CASSYGVAVQSEQFF
14	TRBV6-5	.	TRBJ2-7	.	TGTGCCAGCAGTAAGGTCCAGGTCCCCTACGAGCAGTACTTC	CASSKVQVPYEQYF
12	TRBV20-1	.	TRBJ2-7	TRBD1	TGCAGTGTTCCGGACAGGGCCGACGAGCAGTACTTC	CSVPDRADEQYF
11	TRBV29-1	.	TRBJ2-7	.	TGCAGCGTTCTCGAGTCATACGAGCAGTACTTC	CSVLESYEQYF
15	TRBV20-1	.	TRBJ2-3	.	TGCAGTGCTAGAGATCCCCGGGGAACCACAGATACGCAGTATTTT	CSARDPRGTTDTQYF
13	TRBV29-1	.	TRBJ2-3	.	TGCAGCGTCTTAGCGGACAGCACAGATACGCAGTATTTT	CSVLADSTDTQYF
15	TRBV29-1	.	TRBJ1-2	.	TGCAGCGTTGTTTCCGAGATCCTTTCTGGCTATGGCTACACCTTC	CSVVSEILSGYGYTF
13	TRBV7-9	.	TRBJ2-3	.	TGTGCCAGCAGCCCAAAGGGGGGAGATACGCAGTATTTT	CASSPKGGDTQYF
15	TRBV4-1	once	TRBJ2-5	.	TGCGCCAGCAGCCCTCTGTTGGGGTACCAAGAGACCCAGTACTTC	CASSPLLGYQETQYF
11	TRBV20-1	.	TRBJ2-1	.	TGCAGTGCTGGGGCGGACAATGAGCAGTTCTTC	CSAGADNEQFF
14	TRBV4-1	.	TRBJ2-2	.	TGCGCCAGCAGCCCAGACCCTTACACCGGGGAGCTGTTTTTT	CASSPDPYTGELFF
16	TRBV6-5	few	TRBJ2-7	.	TGTGCCAGCAGTAACATACCTCCAGCGGAGGGCGGCGAGCAGTACTTC	CASSNIPPAEGGEQYF
14	TRBV24-1	.	TRBJ2-1	.	TGTGCCACCAGTGAGGCTACCTGGGGGGACCAGCAGTTCTTC	CATSEATWGDQQFF
11	TRBV29-1	.	TRBJ1-1	.	TGCAGCGTTGACTCGAACACTGAAGCTTTCTTT	CSVDSNTEAFF
15	TRBV18	.	TRBJ2-4	.	TGTGCCAGCTCACCACGGGACGAAGCCAAAAACATTCAGTACTTC	CASSPRDEAKNIQYF
12	TRBV28	.	TRBJ2-7	.	TGTGCCAGCAGTTTCGGAGACTACGAGCAGTACTTC	CASSFGDYEQYF
16	TRBV27	.	TRBJ2-7	TRBD1	TGTGCCACCGAAGCCCACTCCGGGACAGGGAAGGGCGAGCAGTACTTC	CATEAHSGTGKGEQYF
12	TRBV9	.	TRBJ1-5	.	TGTGCCAGCAGCGTAGGGGGGGGGCCCCAGCATTTT	CASSVGGGPQHF
16	TRBV3-1	.	TRBJ1-3	.	TGTGCCAGCAGCCAAGATCTAGCAGACTCTGGAAACACCATATATTTT	CASSQDLADSGNTIYF
15	TRBV13	.	TRBJ2-4	.	TGTGCCAGCAGCTTAGAGGGCATAGCCAAAAACATTCAGTACTTC	CASSLEGIAKNIQYF
17	TRBV2	.	TRBJ2-1	TRBD2	TGTGCCAGCAGTGAAGGGGAGACTAGCGGCCCCTACAATGAGCAGTTCTTC	CASSEGETSGPYNEQFF
11	TRBV20-1	.	TRBJ2-7	.	TGCAGTGCAAAGGACAGCTACGAGCAGTACTTC	CSAKDSYEQYF